The present TCR beta chain was sequenced within a study of cytomegalovirus exposure and HLA in healthy donors. About the study: The platform used for the 110 or so validation repertoires matched that of the roughly 720 first-cohort repertoires, a later analysis reported. Overall study results and limits: Cytomegalovirus-associated status was assigned to about 170 TCR beta chains. The tendency of first-cohort TCR clusters to co-occur in the 120 or so validation repertoires emerged from a later analysis.

As regards this clone: Antigen unknown.

Germline CDR1 GTSNPN, CDR2 SVGIG (reference sequence). This CDR3 has 12 residues. The V end lost 1 base, the J end lost 3 bases, and 7 bases lay between the germline ends. Clones were read by immunoSEQ multiplex PCR, and TCRdb kept only the in-frame ones, dropping some. The repertoire consists of about 360,000 clones, with approximately 90% occurring once and the leading ten covering under 0.9%. The chain links TRBV30 to TRBJ2-7; D is uncertain. The sequenced sample consisted of PBMCs. The TCR was taken from a young woman in good health and CMV-seronegative. This CDR3 reads CAWSALGYEQYF. In nucleotides, the CDR3 is TGTGCCTGGAGTGCACTCGGCTACGAGCAGTACTTC.